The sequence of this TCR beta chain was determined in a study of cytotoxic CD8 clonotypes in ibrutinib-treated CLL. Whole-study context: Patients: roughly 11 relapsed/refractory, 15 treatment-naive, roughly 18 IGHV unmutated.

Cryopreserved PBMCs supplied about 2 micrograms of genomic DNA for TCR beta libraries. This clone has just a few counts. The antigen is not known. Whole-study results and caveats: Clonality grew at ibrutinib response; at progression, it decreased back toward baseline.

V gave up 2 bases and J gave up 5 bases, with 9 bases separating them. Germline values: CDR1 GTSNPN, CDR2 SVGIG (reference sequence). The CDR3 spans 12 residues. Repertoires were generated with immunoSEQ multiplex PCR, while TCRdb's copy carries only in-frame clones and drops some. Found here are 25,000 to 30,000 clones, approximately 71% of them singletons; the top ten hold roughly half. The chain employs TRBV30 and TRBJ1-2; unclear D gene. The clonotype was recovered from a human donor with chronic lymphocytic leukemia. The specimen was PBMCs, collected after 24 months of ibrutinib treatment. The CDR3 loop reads CAWSLVDYGYTF. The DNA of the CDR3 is TGTGCCTGGAGTTTAGTAGATTATGGCTACACCTTC.